Following are 9 T cell receptor beta chains from one sample sequenced in a study of early T cells in non-severe SARS-CoV-2 infection. One entry per CDR3 protein, called by TCRdb with MiXCR from the 5' RACE reads. The sample includes about 62,000 distinct CDR3 sequences, approximately 9% of them seen just once. The sequenced material came from whole blood. All receptors derive from an adult who was a healthcare worker with PCR-confirmed SARS-CoV-2 infection or an uninfected control (not recorded which).

There are a few counts of this clonotype. The CDR3 region has the DNA TGTGCCAGCAGCTCCGGGGACAGGGGACAAGAGACCCAGTACTTC. This codes for CASSSGDRGQETQYF. This chain joins TRBV6-5 and TRBJ2-5, with TRBD1 matching over 10 bases. Unmatched junction bases numbered 6, after V lost 6 bases and J lost 2 bases. CDR3 length: 15 amino acids. Germline assignment: CDR1 MNHEY and CDR2 SVGAGI.

The V call is TRBV11-2, the J call TRBJ2-2, with 10 bases fitting TRBD1. Trimming at V came to 5 bases and at J to 7 bases, leaving 7 bases not matched to a gene. The CDR3 has 15 residues. Germline values: CDR1 SGHAT, CDR2 FQNNGV. In DNA form, the CDR3 reads TGTGCCAGCAGCCTCCGGGACAGGGGTATCGGGGAGCTGTTTTTT. Translated: CASSLRDRGIGELFF. Together with reference TRBV11-2 and TRBJ2-2, the CDR3 gives the full variable domain: EAGVAQSPRYKIIEKRQSVAFWCNPISGHATLYWYQQILGQGPKLLIQFQNNGVVDDSQLPKDRFSAERLKGVDSTLKIQPAKLEDSAVYLCASSLRDRGIGELFFGEGSRLTVL.

This clonotype was observed many times. The gene calls are TRBV7-9 and TRBJ2-7; D gene uncertain. The CDR3 covers 13 residues. Trimming removed 4 bases from V and 0 bases from J, with 7 bases in between. The germline gives CDR1 SEHNR, CDR2 FQNEAQ (reference sequence). The CDR3, as DNA: TGTGCCAGCAGCTCTGAAAGCTCCTACGAGCAGTACGTC. Its protein is CASSSESSYEQYV.

The J gene is TRBJ2-2, the V gene TRBV7-8, with 7 positions matching TRBD1. The CDR3 sequence is 16 residues long. J lost 4 bases, V lost 0 bases, and 5 bases had no gene match. Germline CDR1 SGHVS, CDR2 FQNEAQ. The CDR3 nucleotides are TGTGCCAGCAGCTTAGCGACGAGACAGGGCACCGGGGAGCTGTTTTTT. Translating it yields CASSLATRQGTGELFF.

This clonotype was seen a handful of times. The chain has TRBV20-1 and TRBJ1-1; D is ambiguous. Germline CDR1 is DFQATT and CDR2 is SNEGSKA (reference sequence). Trimming took off 6 bases at V and 2 bases at J, with 10 bases between the two ends. The CDR3 is made up of 12 amino acids. CDR3 loop: CSAPWENTEAFF. Written as DNA, the CDR3 is TGCAGTGCCCCATGGGAAAACACTGAAGCTTTCTTT.

The chain carries TRBV21-1 and TRBJ2-1; the table's D call TRBD1 went unverified against the DNA. TRBV21-1 counts as a pseudogene. The CDR3 has 16 residues. CDR3 sequence (DNA): TGTGCCAGCAGCCTGGGGGAGACAGGGGCCAACAATGAGCAGTTCTTC. This gives the protein CASSLGETGANNEQFF.

A word on this clonotype: Germline is not matched at one junction end, which may reflect a read error. V usage is TRBV6-5 and J usage is TRBJ2-5; 8 nucleotides align to TRBD1. This CDR3 has 15 residues. Germline values: CDR1 MNHEY, CDR2 SVGAGI. The CDR3 DNA is TGTGTCAGCAGCAAGGGACAGGCCGACCAAGAGACCCAGTACTTC. Amino acid sequence: CVSSKGQADQETQYF.

The chain uses TRBV12-3 or TRBV12-4 and TRBJ2-1, with 9 bases fitting TRBD1. V dropped 6 bases and J dropped 3; count of bases not matched to a gene: 6. The CDR3 loop spans 15 amino acids. The CDR3 coding sequence is TGTGCCAGCAGCCAACAGGGGGCAGTCTACAATGAGCAGTTCTTC. Translated: CASSQQGAVYNEQFF.

This clonotype was picked up many times. V gene TRBV11-2 combines with J gene TRBJ2-2; D remains ambiguous. V shed 5 bases and J shed 0 bases, with 1 base lying between them. This CDR3 spans 12 amino acids. The germline V gene encodes CDR1 SGHAT and CDR2 FQNNGV. CDR3 coding DNA: TGTGCCAGCAGCCCGAACACCGGGGAGCTGTTTTTT. Residues: CASSPNTGELFF.